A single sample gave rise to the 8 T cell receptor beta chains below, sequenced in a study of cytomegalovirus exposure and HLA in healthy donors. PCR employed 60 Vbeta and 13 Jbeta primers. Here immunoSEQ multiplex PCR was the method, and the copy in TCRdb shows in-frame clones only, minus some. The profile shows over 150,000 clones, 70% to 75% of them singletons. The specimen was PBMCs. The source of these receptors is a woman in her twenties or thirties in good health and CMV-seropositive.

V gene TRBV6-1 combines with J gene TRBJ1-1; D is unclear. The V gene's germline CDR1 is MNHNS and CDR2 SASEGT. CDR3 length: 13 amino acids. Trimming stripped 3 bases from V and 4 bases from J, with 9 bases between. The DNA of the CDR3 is TGTGCCAGCAGTGATCTCCGGTCCACTGAAGCTTTCTTT. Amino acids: CASSDLRSTEAFF.

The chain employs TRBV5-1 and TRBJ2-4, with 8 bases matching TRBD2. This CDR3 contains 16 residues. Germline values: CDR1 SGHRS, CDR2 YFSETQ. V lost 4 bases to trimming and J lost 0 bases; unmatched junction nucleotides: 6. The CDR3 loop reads CASSLGLATAKNIQYF. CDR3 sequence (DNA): TGCGCCAGCAGCCTCGGACTAGCTACAGCCAAAAACATTCAGTACTTC.

In DNA form, the CDR3 reads TGTGCCAGCAGGGACTACCCAGAGACCCAGTACTTC. Its translation is CASRDYPETQYF. J is TRBJ2-5 and V is TRBV2, with D tentatively TRBD2 (6 bases). The CDR3 covers 12 residues. Germline V gene sequence: CDR1 SNHLY, CDR2 FYNNEI. Trimming took off 6 bases at V and 4 bases at J, with 9 bases between the two ends.

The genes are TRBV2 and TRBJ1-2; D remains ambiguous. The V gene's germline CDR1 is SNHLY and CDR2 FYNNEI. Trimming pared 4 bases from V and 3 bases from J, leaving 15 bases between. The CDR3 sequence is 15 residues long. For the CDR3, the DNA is TGTGCCAGCAGTGCTCCGGGAACGAAGGACTATGGCTACACCTTC. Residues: CASSAPGTKDYGYTF.

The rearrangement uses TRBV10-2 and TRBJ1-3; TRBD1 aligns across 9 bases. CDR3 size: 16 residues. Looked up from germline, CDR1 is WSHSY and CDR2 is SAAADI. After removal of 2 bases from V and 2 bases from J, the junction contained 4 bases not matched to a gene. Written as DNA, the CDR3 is TGCGCCAGCAGTGAGCGGAGACAGGGGGCTGGAAACACCATATATTTT. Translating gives CASSERRQGAGNTIYF.

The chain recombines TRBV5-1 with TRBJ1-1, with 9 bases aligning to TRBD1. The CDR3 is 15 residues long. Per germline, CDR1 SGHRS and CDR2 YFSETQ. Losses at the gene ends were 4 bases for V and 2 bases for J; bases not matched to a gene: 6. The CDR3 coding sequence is TGCGCCAGCAGCACCGGACAGGGGTTAAACACTGAAGCTTTCTTT. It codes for CASSTGQGLNTEAFF.

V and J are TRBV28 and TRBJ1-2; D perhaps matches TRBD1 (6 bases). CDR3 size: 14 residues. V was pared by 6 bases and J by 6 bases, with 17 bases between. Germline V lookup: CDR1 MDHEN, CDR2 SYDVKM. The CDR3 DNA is TGTGCCAGCAGCTCAGGGACATCCTTTAATGGCTACACCTTC. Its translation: CASSSGTSFNGYTF.

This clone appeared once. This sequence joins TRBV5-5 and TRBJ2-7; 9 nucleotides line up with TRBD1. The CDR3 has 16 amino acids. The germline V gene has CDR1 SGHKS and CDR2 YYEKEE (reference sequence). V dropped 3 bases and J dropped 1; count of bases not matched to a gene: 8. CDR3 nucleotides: TGTGCCAGCAGCTCACCGCCGGGACAGGGATCCTACGAGCAGTACTTC. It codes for CASSSPPGQGSYEQYF.